What follows are 32 T cell receptor beta chains derived from one specimen sequenced in a study of spatial heterogeneity in lung cancer. Each CDR3 protein is one row after TCRdb ran MiXCR on the 5' RACE reads. The sample has 36,000 or so distinct CDR3 sequences, roughly 5.5% seen once. The time point is: sample taken at primary tumor resection. Whole RNA was taken from tumor, nontumor lung or frozen PBMC; it was then sequenced unsorted. The input for sequencing was PBMCs, taken at surgery. The origin of the receptors is a female donor with early-stage non-small cell lung cancer.

This clonotype has a count of ten or more. The V and J genes are TRBV7-9 and TRBJ2-2, with D uncertain. Germline-derived CDR1 and CDR2 are SEHNR and FQNEAQ (reference sequence). The length of the CDR3 is 17 residues. V dropped 2 bases and J dropped 1 base, with 14 bases sitting between them. CDR3 coding DNA: TGTGCCAGCAGCTTAAACATCCGGACCGTGAACACCGGGGAGCTGTTTTTT. Translated, it gives CASSLNIRTVNTGELFF.

This clonotype was seen repeatedly, ten times or more. The chain employs TRBV7-9 and TRBJ1-1; 8 nucleotides match TRBD1. V gave up 5 bases and J gave up 4 bases; unmatched junction bases: 6. Germline values: CDR1 SEHNR, CDR2 FQNEAQ (reference sequence). The CDR3 covers 14 residues. The CDR3 region is CASSIPGGPTEAFF. The CDR3 bases are TGTGCCAGCAGCATCCCAGGGGGCCCCACTGAAGCTTTCTTT.

This clonotype was seen ten or more times. The chain links TRBV3-1 to TRBJ1-1, with 7 bases lining up with TRBD1. V lost 4 bases to trimming and J lost 3 bases; unmatched junction nucleotides: 14. The CDR3 covers 17 residues. Per germline, CDR1 LGHDT and CDR2 YNNKEL (reference sequence). This CDR3 is CASSRPRATGRDTEAFF. DNA of the CDR3: TGTGCCAGCAGCCGGCCCCGGGCGACAGGGAGGGACACTGAAGCTTTCTTT.

This clonotype was detected many times. The genes are TRBV3-1 and TRBJ1-1, with a weak D call TRBD1 (6 bases). This CDR3 comprises 14 residues. CDR1 is LGHDT and CDR2 is YNNKEL in the germline V gene (reference sequence). Trimming left V 0 bases short and J 5 bases short, with 10 bases between. As DNA, the CDR3 is TGTGCCAGCAGCCAAGAATTGCAGGGGACTGAAGCTTTCTTT. It codes for CASSQELQGTEAFF.

This clonotype was found many times. V is TRBV20-1 and J is TRBJ2-4, with no clear D. V was cut by 0 bases and J by 9 bases, with 6 bases left in between. CDR1 and CDR2 (germline): DFQATT, SNEGSKA (reference sequence). This CDR3 comprises 11 residues. The CDR3 DNA sequence: TGCAGTGCTAGAGATCTGAGCATTCAGTACTTC. Residues: CSARDLSIQYF.

The chain employs TRBV5-1 and TRBJ2-1; 10 bases match TRBD1. V gave up 4 bases and J gave up 7 bases; unmatched junction bases: 5. Germline CDR1 reads SGHRS; CDR2 reads YFSETQ. This CDR3 spans 14 amino acids. CDR3 residues: CASSPGQGLNEQFF. The CDR3 region has the DNA TGCGCCAGCAGCCCGGGACAGGGGTTGAATGAGCAGTTCTTC.

This clonotype was seen repeatedly, ten times or more. The V and J genes are TRBV3-1 and TRBJ2-3; 7 positions match TRBD2. Trimming cost V 8 bases and J 2 bases; bases outside gene matches: 7. Germline V gene sequence: CDR1 LGHDT, CDR2 YNNKEL (reference sequence). CDR3 length: 14 amino acids. CDR3 in DNA: TGTGCCAGCGCGCGGGAGACCCACACAGATACGCAGTATTTT. This translates into CASARETHTDTQYF.

Remarks on this clonotype: A junction boundary mismatches the germline segment, possibly from a read error. The V call is TRBV6-6, the J call TRBJ2-4; D possibly corresponds to TRBD2 (6 bases). CDR1 and CDR2 (germline): MNHNY, SVGAGI (reference sequence). This CDR3 contains 12 residues. The CDR3 DNA follows: TGTGCCAGCAGCCGGTGGGACGGGGGAATCGACTTC. This translates into CASSRWDGGIDF.

This clonotype was found many times. The chain recombines TRBV4-3 with TRBJ2-7; TRBD1 agrees at 7 bases. V lost 1 base, J lost 4 bases, and 4 bases stayed unmatched. The CDR3 extends over 14 amino acids. Per the germline V gene, CDR1 is LGHNA and CDR2 is YSLEER. CDR3 loop: CASSQGSGGYEQYF. The CDR3 nucleotides read TGCGCCAGCAGCCAAGGATCAGGGGGTTACGAGCAGTACTTC.

This clonotype was seen at least ten times. The chain joins TRBV6-6 to TRBJ2-7; the D is unclear. Germline lookup yields CDR1 MNHNY and CDR2 SVGAGI (reference sequence). There are 13 residues in the CDR3. With 0 bases removed from V and 2 bases from J, the gap between germline ends came to 5 bases. CDR3 DNA sequence: TGTGCCAGCAGTTACTCTCGACCCTACGAGCAGTACTTC. Translating gives CASSYSRPYEQYF.

The sample holds many counts of this clonotype. The gene calls are TRBV7-9 and TRBJ2-1; D might be TRBD2 (5 bases). From germline, CDR1 is SEHNR and CDR2 FQNEAQ (reference sequence). This CDR3 comprises 13 residues. Trimming left V 1 base short and J 13 bases short, with 14 bases between. The CDR3 DNA is TGTGCCAGCAGCTTAGAGAGCGGCGCGACCCAGTTCTTC. Translated: CASSLESGATQFF.

This clonotype was counted at least ten times. V usage is TRBV5-4 and J usage is TRBJ1-4, with 10 bases lining up with TRBD1. CDR3 size: 15 residues. Germline V gene lookup returns CDR1 SGHNT and CDR2 YYREEE (reference sequence). Unmatched junction bases numbered 7, after V lost 4 bases and J lost 7 bases. The CDR3 region is CASSPPGQGSEKLFF. CDR3 coding DNA: TGTGCCAGCAGCCCTCCGGGACAGGGGAGTGAAAAACTGTTTTTT. The whole variable domain, remainder taken from reference TRBV5-4 and TRBJ1-4, is ETGVTQSPTHLIKTRGQQVTLRCSSQSGHNTVSWYQQALGQGPQFIFQYYREEENGRGNFPPRFSGLQFPNYSSELNVNALELDDSALYLCASSPPGQGSEKLFFGSGTQLSVL.

This clonotype was seen repeatedly, ten times or more. The genes are TRBV7-9 and TRBJ2-3; D gene unclear. Germline values: CDR1 SEHNR, CDR2 FQNEAQ (reference sequence). Trimming removed 1 base from V and 4 bases from J, with 3 bases in between. This CDR3 contains 12 residues. The CDR3 sequence is CASSLVSDTQYF. The DNA of the CDR3 is TGTGCCAGCAGCTTAGTCTCAGATACGCAGTATTTT.

This clonotype appeared many times. The gene calls are TRBV4-2 and TRBJ2-2; the D gene is possibly TRBD1 (6 bases). The length of the CDR3 is 17 residues. V lost 0 bases, J lost 5 bases, and 16 bases lay in between. Germline V gene sequence: CDR1 LGHNA, CDR2 YNFKEQ. CDR3 loop: CASSQDRGTTETGELFF. In DNA, the CDR3 is TGTGCCAGCAGCCAAGATAGGGGGACCACTGAAACCGGGGAGCTGTTTTTT.

This clonotype appeared many times. V and J are TRBV28 and TRBJ2-3; no clear D. The CDR3 runs to 13 residues. In germline, CDR1 is MDHEN, CDR2 SYDVKM. V was clipped by 7 bases and J by 2 bases, with 10 bases between them. The CDR3 nucleotides read TGTGCCAGCACACAGAAATTCACAGATACGCAGTATTTT. As protein: CASTQKFTDTQYF.

J is TRBJ2-2 and V is TRBV14; TRBD1 aligns across 7 bases. Germline V gene lookup returns CDR1 SGHDN and CDR2 FVKESK. This CDR3 comprises 17 residues. J lost 3 bases, V lost 6 bases, and 13 bases had no gene match. CDR3 region: CASRLTGETPDTGELFF. The CDR3 bases are TGTGCCAGCAGGCTTACAGGGGAGACTCCGGACACCGGGGAGCTGTTTTTT.

This clonotype was seen at least ten times. This chain links TRBV4-1 with TRBJ1-5, with 9 bases that match TRBD1. This CDR3 spans 15 amino acids. The V and J ends lost 4 bases and 7 bases, in that order; junction bases with no gene match: 8. Germline V lookup: CDR1 MGHRA, CDR2 YSYEKL. CDR3 in DNA: TGCGCCAGCAGCCGCCAACAGGGGGCTGGGCAGCCCCAGCATTTT. It encodes CASSRQQGAGQPQHF.

This clonotype was seen many times. The CDR3 region is CASSPRGGSSDYGYTF. As DNA, the CDR3 is TGTGCCAGCAGCCCCAGGGGAGGGTCATCGGACTATGGCTACACCTTC. The chain carries TRBV11-2 and TRBJ1-2; TRBD1 is a possible D gene (6 bases). The CDR3 has 16 residues. Germline assignment: CDR1 SGHAT and CDR2 FQNNGV. V was trimmed by 5 bases and J by 3 bases, leaving 19 bases between them.

This clonotype showed up just a few times. This chain joins TRBV3-1 and TRBJ2-5, with 9 positions matching TRBD2. Trimming at V came to 0 bases and at J to 5 bases, leaving 19 bases not matched to a gene. Germline assignment: CDR1 LGHDT and CDR2 YNNKEL (reference sequence). The length of the CDR3 is 20 residues. The CDR3 protein is CASSQDLGRGHSGSVETQYF. As DNA, the CDR3 is TGTGCCAGCAGCCAAGATCTAGGACGCGGACATAGCGGGAGTGTGGAGACCCAGTACTTC.

This clonotype appeared many times. The chain has TRBV18 and TRBJ1-1; TRBD1 matches at 7 bases. This CDR3 spans 15 amino acids. J was trimmed by 1 base and V by 5 bases; bases with no gene match: 7. CDR1 and CDR2 from the germline V gene are KGHSH and LQKENI. CDR3 residues: CASSSATGQNTEAFF. In DNA form, the CDR3 reads TGTGCCAGCTCATCCGCGACAGGGCAGAACACTGAAGCTTTCTTT.

The chain combines TRBV11-2 with TRBJ2-3, with D possibly being TRBD2 (6 bases). Germline lookup yields CDR1 SGHAT and CDR2 FQNNGV. Trimming shortened V by 1 base and J by 6 bases, and 8 bases separated the two germline ends. The CDR3 has 13 residues. CDR3 loop: CASSLAGADTQYF. The CDR3 DNA sequence: TGTGCCAGCAGCTTAGCGGGAGCCGATACGCAGTATTTT. Full variable domain (outside the CDR3, taken from reference TRBV11-2 and TRBJ2-3): EAGVAQSPRYKIIEKRQSVAFWCNPISGHATLYWYQQILGQGPKLLIQFQNNGVVDDSQLPKDRFSAERLKGVDSTLKIQPAKLEDSAVYLCASSLAGADTQYFGPGTRLTVL.

The V and J genes are TRBV20-1 and TRBJ2-7; no definite D call. Trimming stripped 2 bases from V and 4 bases from J, with 12 bases between. Germline loops: CDR1 DFQATT, CDR2 SNEGSKA (reference sequence). This CDR3 comprises 13 residues. DNA for the CDR3: TGCAGTGCTAGACGCCGGGCGGTGTACGAGCAGTACTTC. It is translated as CSARRRAVYEQYF.

This clonotype occurred a few times. This chain uses TRBV2 with TRBJ1-2; the D is unclear. Looked up from germline, CDR1 is SNHLY and CDR2 is FYNNEI. Trimming left V 7 bases short and J 1 base short, with 16 bases between. The CDR3 has 15 amino acids. In DNA form, the CDR3 reads TGTGCCAGCACCGAGGGTGGCGCTGATAACTATGGCTACACCTTC. The encoded protein is CASTEGGADNYGYTF.

This clonotype has ten or more counts. V is TRBV7-2 and J is TRBJ2-3; D remains ambiguous. The CDR3 extends over 15 amino acids. CDR1 and CDR2 (germline): SGHTA, FQGNSA. V was trimmed by 5 bases and J by 4 bases, leaving 16 bases between them. The CDR3 region has the DNA TGTGCCAGCAGCCCCCGGTGGGTCGGCGCAGATACGCAGTATTTT. It translates to CASSPRWVGADTQYF.

This clonotype was counted at least ten times. The genes are TRBV5-1 and TRBJ1-6, with no clear D. V was pared by 0 bases and J by 7 bases, with 11 bases between. From germline, CDR1 is SGHRS and CDR2 YFSETQ. This CDR3 comprises 15 residues. CDR3 sequence (DNA): TGCGCCAGCAGCTTGGAGTCCGGCGGGAATTCACCCCTCCACTTT. Translation gives CASSLESGGNSPLHF. Supplemented by reference TRBV5-1 and TRBJ1-6, the full variable domain reads KAGVTQTPRYLIKTRGQQVTLSCSPISGHRSVSWYQQTPGQGLQFLFEYFSETQRNKGNFPGRFSGRQFSNSRSEMNVSTLELGDSALYLCASSLESGGNSPLHFGNGTRLTVT.

At least ten counts were recorded for this clonotype. The rearrangement uses TRBV6-5 and TRBJ1-1; no clear D. The CDR3 sequence is 13 residues long. Trimming left V 4 bases short and J 5 bases short, with 11 bases between. The germline V gene encodes CDR1 MNHEY and CDR2 SVGAGI. The CDR3 here is CASSSLGQTEAFF. CDR3 nucleotides: TGTGCCAGCAGTTCCCTCGGGCAGACTGAAGCTTTCTTT.

The sample holds many counts of this clonotype. Written as DNA, the CDR3 is TGTGCCAGCAGTTTCCTCTACGAGCAGTACTTC. Amino acids: CASSFLYEQYF. The genes are TRBV11-2 and TRBJ2-7; no firm D call. Trimming stripped 6 bases from V and 3 bases from J, with 6 bases between. Germline lookup yields CDR1 SGHAT and CDR2 FQNNGV. This CDR3 comprises 11 residues.

V usage is TRBV5-1 and J usage is TRBJ2-7; tentatively, D is TRBD1 (7 bases). Germline V gives CDR1 SGHRS, CDR2 YFSETQ. This CDR3 comprises 16 residues. Trimming cost V 0 bases and J 2 bases, with 15 bases left between them. The CDR3 DNA is TGCGCCAGCAGCTTGGCAGGGGGGCGTCCTCCCTACGAGCAGTACTTC. It encodes CASSLAGGRPPYEQYF.

This clonotype was recorded many times. The chain employs TRBV6-6 and TRBJ2-5; either TRBD1 or TRBD2 may supply D (5 bases each). The V end was cut by 6 bases, the J end by 7 bases, with 18 bases between. The germline V gene encodes CDR1 MNHNY and CDR2 SVGAGI (reference sequence). This CDR3 contains 14 residues. CDR3 residues: CASRGVGARRTQYF. CDR3 sequence (DNA): TGTGCCAGCAGAGGCGTCGGGGCGAGGCGGACCCAGTACTTC.

This clonotype was detected a few times. V is TRBV3-1 and J is TRBJ2-1; 7 bases align to TRBD2. CDR1 and CDR2 (germline): LGHDT, YNNKEL (reference sequence). This CDR3 region has 17 residues. Germline trimming cut 1 base from V and 5 bases from J; bases unmatched to any gene: 11. The CDR3 nucleotides read TGTGCCAGCAGCCAAGCCTCCGCGGGAGCCTTGGACAATGAGCAGTTCTTC. Its translation is CASSQASAGALDNEQFF.

This clonotype was seen at least ten times. This rearrangement joins TRBV18 to TRBJ1-2; D ambiguous. The germline V gene encodes CDR1 KGHSH and CDR2 LQKENI. Trimming cost V 2 bases and J 2 bases, with 15 bases left between them. This CDR3 comprises 16 residues. The DNA of the CDR3 is TGTGCCAGCTCACCAGGGAAAGTACAGCGAAACTATGGCTACACCTTC. Residues: CASSPGKVQRNYGYTF.

In this sample, this clonotype turned up a few times. The rearrangement links TRBV7-9 to TRBJ2-1; D ambiguous. The ends were cut back, 4 bases at V and 8 bases at J, with 12 bases in the middle. Germline CDR1 is SEHNR and CDR2 is FQNEAQ (reference sequence). CDR3 length: 13 amino acids. The CDR3 nucleotides are TGTGCCAGCAGCTCATGGGTCTGGGATGAGCAGTTCTTC. Translation: CASSSWVWDEQFF.